This T cell receptor (beta chain) was retrieved from a study of T-cell reconstitution after alpha-beta-depleted transplantation in children. During its preparation, the TCRbeta library received unique molecular identifiers. TCRdb redid the calling of the PCR reads with MiXCR, one entry per CDR3 protein. Here the sample spans about a million distinct CDR3 sequences, roughly 29% being singletons. The length of the CDR3 is 14 residues. Germline V lookup: CDR1 SGHRS, CDR2 YFSETQ. In this sample, this clonotype turned up many times. A read error may produce the germline difference seen at one junction end.

This TCR was recovered from a boy in the first two years of life who had a stem cell transplant for SCID, so the T cells may come from the graft donor. This rearrangement joins TRBV5-1 to TRBJ1-6; no definite D call. This specimen was PBMCs, mostly from graft donor cells, taken 360 days after TCRalphabeta/CD19-depleted stem cell transplant. CDR3 in amino acids: CASSLEGGNSPLHF. In DNA, the CDR3 is TGTGCCAGCAGTTTAGAGGGAGGGAATTCACCCCTCCACTTT.